Included here is one T cell receptor (beta chain) sequence, with context. Its antigen remains unknown. The sample belongs to a study of cytomegalovirus exposure and HLA in healthy donors. General study points: One later analysis reportedly identified an Asian-associated ancestry cluster that showed fewer N-insertions than the approximately 700-donor mean. For most subjects, TCR beta sequences were reported to predict HLA-A and HLA-B alleles with accuracy. Among the sequence variants, a highly shared cluster was likely an artifact of sequencing.

V was pared by 2 bases and J by 0 bases, with 20 bases between. CDR1 is SGHDT and CDR2 is YYEEEE in the germline V gene. The CDR3 is 18 residues long. The PCR made use of 60 Vbeta and 13 Jbeta primers. Per the study methods: In a later analysis, some 80 million unique TCR beta chains included roughly 11 million shared by two or more donors. Only in-frame clones appear in the TCRdb table, and some are missing; sequencing was by immunoSEQ multiplex PCR. V, J and clone size reflect that table, while D and trimming were determined from the DNA. The sample includes about 160,000 clones, around 84% of them seen just once.

The V gene is TRBV5-6, the J gene TRBJ1-1, with no clear D. Input material: PBMCs. The sequence was collected from a male donor in good health and CMV-seropositive. In DNA, the CDR3 is TGTGCCAGCAGCTTAGCCCCTCGAACGGCGGGGATGAACACTGAAGCTTTCTTT. Its protein is CASSLAPRTAGMNTEAFF.